These 23 T cell receptor beta chains were all obtained from the same sample, sequenced in a study of blood T cells in healthy people across ages. Through a sample-barcoded 5' primer and a J-beta primer mix, a second PCR was run for about 6 to 11 cycles. Via MiXCR, TCRdb re-called the 5' RACE reads, giving one row per CDR3 protein. The table includes approximately 810,000 distinct CDR3 sequences, around 30% detected once. Sequencing was performed on blood. Receptor source: a woman of 80 years or more in good health.

This chain joins TRBV12-3 or TRBV12-4 and TRBJ2-1, with 7 bases matching TRBD2. V shed 8 bases and J 7 bases; nucleotides not matched to a gene: 8. This CDR3 is 13 amino acids long. CDR3 in amino acids: CASASGRLNEQFF. The CDR3 nucleotides read TGTGCCAGCGCCTCCGGGAGGCTGAATGAGCAGTTCTTC.

This clonotype has ten or more counts. The chain carries TRBV12-3 or TRBV12-4 and TRBJ1-2; 7 bases map to TRBD1. Germline trimming cut 3 bases from V and 4 bases from J; bases unmatched to any gene: 8. This CDR3 has 15 residues. The CDR3: CASSLVLGTVYGYTF. CDR3 bases: TGTGCCAGCAGTTTGGTGCTAGGGACAGTCTATGGCTACACCTTC.

This clonotype has only a few counts. The chain links TRBV3-1 to TRBJ1-2, with D tentatively TRBD1 (6 bases). Germline CDR1 LGHDT, CDR2 YNNKEL (reference sequence). This CDR3 has 13 amino acids. The ends were cut back, 2 bases at V and 3 bases at J, with 7 bases in the middle. The CDR3 protein is CASSQRGYYGYTF. The CDR3 DNA reads TGTGCCAGCAGCCAAAGGGGGTACTATGGCTACACCTTC.

This clonotype was recorded at least ten times. The chain couples TRBV6-2 or TRBV6-3 to TRBJ2-1, with 15 bases that match TRBD2. Per germline, CDR1 MNHEY and CDR2 SVGEGT. The CDR3 extends over 17 amino acids. The V and J ends lost 6 bases and 11 bases, in that order; junction bases with no gene match: 14. CDR3 bases: TGTGCCAGCAGCCAAATTACCGGGACTAGCGGGGGGAGCAAGCAGTTCTTC. Translating it yields CASSQITGTSGGSKQFF.

As regards this clonotype: A read error may be the cause here, since a much bigger clone is one base away. The rearrangement joins TRBV7-9 to TRBJ2-6; 8 bases fit TRBD1. The CDR3 has 18 residues. The germline V gene encodes CDR1 SEHNR and CDR2 FQNEAQ (reference sequence). CDR3 loop: CASSLPHQGAPGANVRTF. For the CDR3, the DNA is TGTGCCAGCAGCTTACCCCACCAGGGGGCCCCTGGGGCCAACGTCCGGACTTTC.

This clonotype has just a few counts. The V and J genes are TRBV10-2 and TRBJ1-5; D unclear. The germline V gene encodes CDR1 WSHSY and CDR2 SAAADI. This CDR3 is 13 amino acids long. Trimming took off 10 bases at V and 0 bases at J, with 10 bases between the two ends. The CDR3 DNA is TGCGCCACACGGGAGAATAGCAATCAGCCCCAGCATTTT. Its protein product is CATRENSNQPQHF.

Only a few counts were recorded for this clonotype. This chain joins TRBV7-8 and TRBJ2-7; 8 positions match TRBD1. V lost 3 bases to trimming and J lost 4 bases; unmatched junction nucleotides: 17. CDR1 is SGHVS, CDR2 FQNEAQ, per germline. The CDR3 length is 18 residues. The CDR3 nucleotides read TGTGCCAGCAGCTTTAAATCCTGGGGACAGGTCAAATATTACGAGCAGTACTTC. This codes for CASSFKSWGQVKYYEQYF.

CDR3 in amino acids: CASSFNPQGANNEQFF. Here the CDR3 DNA reads TGTGCCAGCAGCTTCAACCCACAGGGGGCGAACAATGAGCAGTTCTTC. This chain links TRBV11-2 with TRBJ2-1; 9 positions agree with TRBD1. CDR1 is SGHAT and CDR2 is FQNNGV in the germline V gene. V lost 3 bases and J lost 5; bases outside the gene matches: 8. This CDR3 has 16 residues.

At least ten counts were recorded for this clonotype. This sequence joins TRBV10-3 and TRBJ2-3; 9 bases align to TRBD1. The CDR3 is made up of 16 amino acids. Trimming at V came to 4 bases and at J to 2 bases, leaving 7 bases not matched to a gene. CDR1 and CDR2 from the germline V gene are ENHRY and SYGVKD. CDR3 region: CAISVQGASLTDTQYF. The CDR3 nucleotides are TGTGCCATCAGTGTACAGGGGGCGTCGCTCACAGATACGCAGTATTTT.

This clonotype was recorded many times. This rearrangement joins TRBV6-2 or TRBV6-3 to TRBJ2-3, with a tentative D call TRBD2 (7 bases). The germline CDR1 and CDR2 sequences are MNHEY and SVGEGT. This CDR3 region has 15 residues. V was clipped by 8 bases and J by 0 bases, with 15 bases between them. The CDR3 reads CASSWRGRSTDTQYF. The CDR3 coding sequence is TGTGCCAGCTCCTGGCGGGGGCGAAGCACAGATACGCAGTATTTT.

This clonotype was counted at least ten times. The chain is built from TRBV5-1 and TRBJ2-2; D not certain. The germline V and J ends were trimmed by 4 bases and 4 bases, with 8 bases remaining between them. Looked up from germline, CDR1 is SGHRS and CDR2 is YFSETQ. The CDR3 is 13 amino acids. The CDR3 here is CASSPAATGELFF. DNA of the CDR3: TGCGCCAGCAGCCCGGCGGCCACCGGGGAGCTGTTTTTT.

This clonotype was recorded many times. The rearrangement joins TRBV6-2 or TRBV6-3 to TRBJ2-1; the match to TRBD1 covers 7 bases. The CDR3 sequence is 13 residues long. Germline V CDR1 and CDR2: MNHEY, SVGEGT. V lost 6 bases, J lost 6 bases, and 5 bases stayed unmatched. The CDR3 loop is CASRWTGSNEQFF. CDR3 sequence (DNA): TGTGCCAGCAGATGGACAGGCAGCAATGAGCAGTTCTTC.

This clonotype was recorded many times. The chain employs TRBV4-3 and TRBJ2-7; D is uncertain. The germline V and J ends were trimmed by 0 bases and 4 bases, with 13 bases remaining between them. The CDR3 length is 15 residues. Germline assignment: CDR1 LGHNA and CDR2 YSLEER. The chain's CDR3 is CASSQDGIAGYEQYF. The CDR3 DNA is TGCGCCAGCAGCCAAGACGGAATAGCCGGGTACGAGCAGTACTTC.

This clonotype was found a few times. Its ends do not fully match the called genes, so a read error is possible. The genes are TRBV20-1 and TRBJ1-6; a weak D match, TRBD1 (5 bases). Per germline, CDR1 DFQATT and CDR2 SNEGSKA (reference sequence). The CDR3 runs to 16 residues. The CDR3: CSARRSGQGLYSPPHF. For the CDR3, the DNA is TGCAGTGCTAGGAGGAGCGGGCAGGGTCTATACTCACCCCCCCACTTT.

This clonotype was counted many times. The J gene is TRBJ1-1, the V gene TRBV7-9; D gene unclear. Between the trimmed V and J ends, which lost 0 bases and 1 base, there was a span of 9 bases. The CDR3 is made up of 15 amino acids. From germline, CDR1 is SEHNR and CDR2 FQNEAQ (reference sequence). In nucleotides, the CDR3 is TGTGCCAGCAGCTTAGCGCGGGGAACGAACACTGAAGCTTTCTTT. This encodes CASSLARGTNTEAFF.

This clonotype was observed at least ten times. The chain's CDR3 is CASRPRDRAGANVLTF. CDR3 sequence (DNA): TGTGCCAGCAGACCCCGGGACAGGGCTGGGGCCAACGTCCTGACTTTC. V is TRBV6-2 or TRBV6-3 and J is TRBJ2-6; TRBD1 agrees at 9 bases. The CDR3 covers 16 residues. CDR1 is MNHEY and CDR2 is SVGEGT in the germline V gene. Unmatched junction bases numbered 5, after V lost 6 bases and J lost 2 bases.

This clonotype was observed at least ten times. The V and J genes are TRBV12-3 or TRBV12-4 and TRBJ1-2; D gene ambiguous. V dropped 5 bases and J dropped 6 bases, with 16 bases sitting between them. The CDR3 runs 14 residues. Here the CDR3 reads CASSSSGKKDGYTF. The DNA for the CDR3 is TGTGCCAGCAGTAGTTCCGGGAAAAAGGATGGCTACACCTTC.

In regard to this clonotype: At one end, the junction sequence differs from germline, possibly due to a read error. The chain joins TRBV6-5 to TRBJ2-7, with 10 bases identical to TRBD2. TRBJ2-5 explains the end of the DNA better; the J call may be wrong. Germline V gene sequence: CDR1 MNHEY, CDR2 SVGAGI. This CDR3 region has 16 residues. The CDR3 DNA reads as TGTGCCTGCAGTTACCAGGGACTAGCGAGTAAAGGGACCCAGTACTTC. Translating gives CACSYQGLASKGTQYF.

This clonotype has ten or more counts. The chain joins TRBV6-5 to TRBJ1-5; D is ambiguous. In germline, CDR1 is MNHEY, CDR2 SVGAGI. There are 16 residues in the CDR3. The V gene lost 0 bases and the J gene lost 1 base, with 10 bases spanning the gap. The CDR3 sequence is CASSYSRWGSNQPQHF. In DNA, the CDR3 is TGTGCCAGCAGTTACTCGAGATGGGGAAGCAATCAGCCCCAGCATTTT.

This clonotype came up many times. The chain recombines TRBV12-3 or TRBV12-4 with TRBJ1-2, with D unresolved. The CDR3 sequence is 13 residues long. Trimming left V 2 bases short and J 3 bases short, with 7 bases between. CDR3 in DNA: TGTGCCAGCAGTTTATATACGGACTATGGCTACACCTTC. Residues: CASSLYTDYGYTF.

Turning to this clonotype: A read error may account for a junction end that differs from germline. V and J are TRBV14 and TRBJ2-3; no clear D. Germline V gives CDR1 SGHDN, CDR2 FVKESK. This CDR3 spans 12 amino acids. CDR3 sequence (DNA): TGTACCAGCAGCCAAGAGTGGGGTACGCAGTATTTT. It is translated as CTSSQEWGTQYF.

This clonotype has ten or more counts. The chain links TRBV6-2 or TRBV6-3 to TRBJ1-5; 10 bases are a match to TRBD1. After removal of 7 bases from V and 1 base from J, the junction contained 16 bases not matched to a gene. This CDR3 has 19 amino acids. In germline, CDR1 is MNHEY, CDR2 SVGEGT. The CDR3 here is CASTYTGTGVLGSNQPQHF. Written as DNA, the CDR3 is TGTGCCAGCACCTATACCGGGACAGGGGTTCTGGGAAGCAATCAGCCCCAGCATTTT.

This clonotype occurred many times. The chain has TRBV6-5 and TRBJ2-3; 8 bases agree with TRBD2. V lost 4 bases, J lost 2 bases, and 8 bases stayed unmatched. This CDR3 contains 16 residues. Germline V lookup: CDR1 MNHEY, CDR2 SVGAGI. CDR3 in amino acids: CASSSALAGTTDTQYF. CDR3 in DNA: TGTGCCAGCAGTTCCGCCTTAGCGGGGACCACAGATACGCAGTATTTT.